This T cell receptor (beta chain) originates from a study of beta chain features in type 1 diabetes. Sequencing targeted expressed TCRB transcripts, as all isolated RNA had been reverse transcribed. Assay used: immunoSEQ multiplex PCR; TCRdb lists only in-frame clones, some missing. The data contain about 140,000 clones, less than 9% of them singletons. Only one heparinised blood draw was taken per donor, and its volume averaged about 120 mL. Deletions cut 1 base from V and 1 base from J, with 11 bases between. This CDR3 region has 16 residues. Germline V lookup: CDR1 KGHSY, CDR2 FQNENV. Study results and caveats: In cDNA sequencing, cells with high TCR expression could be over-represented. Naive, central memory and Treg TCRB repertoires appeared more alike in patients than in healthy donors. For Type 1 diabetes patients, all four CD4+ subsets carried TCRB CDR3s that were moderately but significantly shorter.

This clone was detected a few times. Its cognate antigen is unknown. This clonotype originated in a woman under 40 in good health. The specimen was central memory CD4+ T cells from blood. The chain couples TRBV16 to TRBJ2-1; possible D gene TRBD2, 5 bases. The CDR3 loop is CASSQLYEGSYNEQFF. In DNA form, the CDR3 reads TGTGCCAGCAGCCAATTGTACGAGGGATCCTACAATGAGCAGTTCTTC.